This TCR beta chain was identified in a study of OX40 agonist ivuxolimab in advanced cancers. Regarding the research as a whole: Ivuxolimab was an agonistic, fully human IgG2 monoclonal antibody directed against OX40 (CD134), a costimulatory receptor. Peripheral TCRbeta sequencing was intended to test whether TCR sequence diversity was altered and clonal T-cell expansion was caused by ivuxolimab. The dose-escalation cohort was 82.7% male with a mean age of roughly 62 years, ranging from roughly 23 to 79. Prior anti-PD-1, anti-PD-L1 or anti-CTLA-4 therapy was permitted, and about two fifths of dose-escalation patients had received checkpoint inhibitors. Partial responses occurred in three dose-escalation patients: two with cutaneous melanoma and one with hepatocellular carcinoma. Intravenous ivuxolimab was administered to patients every 2 weeks at six dose levels: 0.01, 0.1, 0.3, 1.5, 3 and 10 mg/kg. The paper describes the monotherapy dose-escalation part (N ≈ 52 patients) of the phase I trial of ivuxolimab. Among the roughly 50 dose-escalation patients, around 19 had hepatocellular carcinoma, around 15 melanoma, 9 renal cell carcinoma and 9 head and neck cancer.

General study outcomes and caveats: At doses from 0.1 to 3.0 mg/kg, clonal expansion was seen in both CD4+ and CD8+ blood T cells between baseline and week 6. In the 0.1-3.0 mg/kg groups, partial responders were among the patients with the lowest normalized peripheral clonal expansion, particularly in CD8+ T cells. Low levels of normalized T-cell clonal expansion were also seen in some patients who did not respond. The antigen specificity of the clonally expanded peripheral T cells was not determined. After ivuxolimab, expanded clones were on average more numerous among CD8+ T cells than among CD4+ T cells.

Genomic DNA was isolated from the sorted cells so that the TCRbeta CDR3 region could be sequenced. The immunoSEQ Assay was used for sequencing of TCRbeta CDR3 regions. TCRdb re-hosts the immuneACCESS table, in-frame sequences only. Its copies lack some clones; in the studies checked, an unresolved V gene accounts for under half of them, and the cause for the rest is not known. Across this sample there are about 12,000 clones, with approximately 78% seen only once. The leading ten clones occupy over 13% of the sample. CDR1 and CDR2 are read off the germline V gene (reference sequence) as SEHNR and FQNEAQ. The cysteine opens and the phenylalanine closes a CDR3 of 13 amino acids. Only the CDR3 DNA stays, 39 bases, in frame from base 1. V loses 8 bases of germline sequence and J loses 2 bases, and the interval between the two ends is 10 bases. Regarding this clone: The clone's antigen remains unknown. It has no much larger one-base neighbor in the sample; base qualities were not kept.

Patients with autoimmune disease history or receiving systemic immunosuppression were excluded from the trial. Peripheral blood for TCR sequencing was drawn from every dose cohort at baseline, at cycle 4 day 1 and at cycle 7 day 1. Samples were obtained from an open-label, multicenter, first-in-human phase I dose-escalation trial of ivuxolimab. Adults with locally advanced or metastatic melanoma, renal cell, hepatocellular, or head and neck squamous cell carcinoma were enrolled in the trial. Before TCR sequencing, CD4+ and CD8+ T cells were separately sorted from peripheral blood. This receptor chain uses TRBV7-9 and TRBJ2-1; the D gene is unclear. Material: CD4+ or CD8+ T cells sorted from blood, obtained in a trial of the OX40 agonist ivuxolimab. The clonotype comes from an adult with an advanced solid tumor such as melanoma, head and neck, liver or kidney cancer. The bases are TGTGCCAGCCTTCGCCCTACCTACAATGAGCAGTTCTTC. Its translation reads: CASLRPTYNEQFF.